The sequence of this T cell receptor (beta chain) was determined in a study of metastatic and nonmetastatic thyroid tumors. Findings and limits, study-wide: Across blood and tumor, TCR beta diversity in malignant thyroid tumors was reportedly significantly higher than in benign nodules.

A few counts support this clone. Its antigen is as yet unknown. TCRdb reanalyzed the PCR reads via MiXCR. The sample includes tens of thousands of clones, about 32% of them seen just once. Each patient came to thyroid surgery without any prior treatment (of any kind). The source of this sequence is a female donor with papillary thyroid cancer or a benign thyroid nodule (not recorded which). Some clones in this sample may be carry-over from other donors' samples. The sample consisted of tumor tissue.

Here the CDR3 reads CASSYSGTAYVYTF. For the CDR3, the DNA is TGTGCCAGCAGTTACAGTGGGACAGCTTACGTCTACACCTTC. The chain couples TRBV6-6 to TRBJ1-2; the match to TRBD1 covers 7 bases. Germline V gives CDR1 MNHNY, CDR2 SVGAGI (reference sequence). With V trimmed by 2 bases and J by 10 bases, 10 bases remained unmatched. There are 14 residues in the CDR3.